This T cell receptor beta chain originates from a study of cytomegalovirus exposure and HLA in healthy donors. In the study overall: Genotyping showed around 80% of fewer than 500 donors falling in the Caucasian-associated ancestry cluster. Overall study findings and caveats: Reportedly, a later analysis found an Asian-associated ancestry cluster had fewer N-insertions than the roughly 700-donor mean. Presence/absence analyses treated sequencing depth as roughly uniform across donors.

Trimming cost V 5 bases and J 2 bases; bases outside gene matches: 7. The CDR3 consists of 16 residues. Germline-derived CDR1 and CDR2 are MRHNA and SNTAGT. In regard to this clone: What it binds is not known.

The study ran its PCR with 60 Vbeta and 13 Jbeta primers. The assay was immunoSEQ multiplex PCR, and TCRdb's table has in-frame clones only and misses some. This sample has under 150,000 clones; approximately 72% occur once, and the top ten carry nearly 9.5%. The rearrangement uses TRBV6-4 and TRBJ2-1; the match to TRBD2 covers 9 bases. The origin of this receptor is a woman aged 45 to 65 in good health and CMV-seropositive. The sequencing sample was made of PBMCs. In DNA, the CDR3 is TGTGCCAGCAGTAAGACTAGCGGAACAACCTACAATGAGCAGTTCTTC. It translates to CASSKTSGTTYNEQFF.